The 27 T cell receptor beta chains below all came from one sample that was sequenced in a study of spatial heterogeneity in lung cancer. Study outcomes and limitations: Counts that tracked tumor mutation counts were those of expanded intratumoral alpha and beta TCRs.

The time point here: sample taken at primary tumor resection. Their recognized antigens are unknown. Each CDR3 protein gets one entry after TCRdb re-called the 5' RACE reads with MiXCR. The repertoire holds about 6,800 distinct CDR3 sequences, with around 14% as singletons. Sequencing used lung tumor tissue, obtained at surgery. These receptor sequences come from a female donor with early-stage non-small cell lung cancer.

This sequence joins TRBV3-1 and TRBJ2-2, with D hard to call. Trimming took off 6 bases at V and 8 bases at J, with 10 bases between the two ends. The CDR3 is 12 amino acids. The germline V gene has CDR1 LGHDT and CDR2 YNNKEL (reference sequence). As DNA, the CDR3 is TGTGCCAGCAGAACAGCCCGAGGGGAGCTGTTTTTT. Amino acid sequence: CASRTARGELFF.

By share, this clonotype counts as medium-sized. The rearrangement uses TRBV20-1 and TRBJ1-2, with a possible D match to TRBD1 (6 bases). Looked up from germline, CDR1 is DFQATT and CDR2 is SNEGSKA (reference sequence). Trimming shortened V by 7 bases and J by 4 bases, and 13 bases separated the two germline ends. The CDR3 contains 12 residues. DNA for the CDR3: TGCAGTGTACGTACAGGGCCCTATGGCTACACCTTC. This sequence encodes CSVRTGPYGYTF.

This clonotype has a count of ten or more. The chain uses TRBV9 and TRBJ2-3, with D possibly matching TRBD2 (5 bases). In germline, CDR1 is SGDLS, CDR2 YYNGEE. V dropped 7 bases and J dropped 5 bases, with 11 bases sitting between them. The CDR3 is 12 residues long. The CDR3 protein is CASGPAGDTQYF. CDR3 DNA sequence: TGTGCCAGCGGGCCTGCGGGAGATACGCAGTATTTT.

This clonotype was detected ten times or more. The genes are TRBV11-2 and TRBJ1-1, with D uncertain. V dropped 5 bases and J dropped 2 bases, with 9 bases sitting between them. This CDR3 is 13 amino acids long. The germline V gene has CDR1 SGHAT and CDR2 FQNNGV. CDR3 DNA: TGTGCCAGCAGCCGGGCTATAAACACTGAAGCTTTCTTT. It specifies CASSRAINTEAFF.

This CDR3 reads CASSLSRDTRTDTQYF. The CDR3 nucleotides are TGTGCCAGCAGCTTATCGCGGGACACCCGCACAGATACGCAGTATTTT. The chain combines TRBV7-2 with TRBJ2-3; D assignment may be TRBD1 or TRBD2 (6 bases each). This CDR3 has 16 amino acids. Germline V CDR1 and CDR2: SGHTA, FQGNSA. V gave up 2 bases and J gave up 1 base, with 13 bases separating them. Supplemented by reference TRBV7-2 and TRBJ2-3, the full variable domain reads GAGVSQSPSNKVTEKGKDVELRCDPISGHTALYWYRQSLGQGLEFLIYFQGNSAPDKSGLPSDRFSAERTGGSVSTLTIQRTQQEDSAVYLCASSLSRDTRTDTQYFGPGTRLTVL.

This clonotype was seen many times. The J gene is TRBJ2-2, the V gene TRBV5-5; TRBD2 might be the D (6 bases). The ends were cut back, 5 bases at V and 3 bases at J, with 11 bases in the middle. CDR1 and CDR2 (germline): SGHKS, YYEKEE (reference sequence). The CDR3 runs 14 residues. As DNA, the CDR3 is TGTGCCAGCAGAGGGACTCTCTACACCGGGGAGCTGTTTTTT. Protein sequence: CASRGTLYTGELFF.

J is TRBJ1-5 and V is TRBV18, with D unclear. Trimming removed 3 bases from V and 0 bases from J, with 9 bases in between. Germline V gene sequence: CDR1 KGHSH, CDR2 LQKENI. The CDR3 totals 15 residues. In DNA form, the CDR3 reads TGTGCCAGCTCACCGGCAGAACATAGCAATCAGCCCCAGCATTTT. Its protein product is CASSPAEHSNQPQHF.

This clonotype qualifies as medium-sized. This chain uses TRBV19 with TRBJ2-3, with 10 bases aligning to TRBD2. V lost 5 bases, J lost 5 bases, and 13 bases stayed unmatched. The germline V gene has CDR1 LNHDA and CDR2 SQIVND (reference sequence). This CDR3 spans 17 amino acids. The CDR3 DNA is TGTGCCAGTAGTCCGGAGGGGAGCGGGGGGGCCGGAGATACGCAGTATTTT. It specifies CASSPEGSGGAGDTQYF.

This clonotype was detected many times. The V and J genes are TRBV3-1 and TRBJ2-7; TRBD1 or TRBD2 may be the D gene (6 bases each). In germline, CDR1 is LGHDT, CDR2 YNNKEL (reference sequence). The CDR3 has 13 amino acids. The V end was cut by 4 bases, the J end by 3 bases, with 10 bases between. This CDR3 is CASSRGARYEQYF. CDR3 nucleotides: TGTGCCAGCAGCCGGGGGGCCCGCTACGAGCAGTACTTC.

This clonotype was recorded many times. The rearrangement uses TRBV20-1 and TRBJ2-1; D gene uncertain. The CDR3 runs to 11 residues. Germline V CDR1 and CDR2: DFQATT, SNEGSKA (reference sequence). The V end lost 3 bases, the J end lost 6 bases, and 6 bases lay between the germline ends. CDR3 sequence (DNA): TGCAGTGCTAGGGGTCCCAATGAGCAGTTCTTC. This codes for CSARGPNEQFF.

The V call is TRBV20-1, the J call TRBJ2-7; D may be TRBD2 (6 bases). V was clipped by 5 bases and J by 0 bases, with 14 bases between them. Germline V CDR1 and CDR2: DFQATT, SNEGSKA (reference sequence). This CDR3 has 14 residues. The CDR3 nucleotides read TGCAGTGCTGGATTGGGGGGAAGCTCCTACGAGCAGTACTTC. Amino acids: CSAGLGGSSYEQYF.

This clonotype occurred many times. The CDR3 bases are TGTGCCAGCAGACCGGACAGGGGGGGCAATCAGCCCCAGCATTTT. This sequence encodes CASRPDRGGNQPQHF. This chain connects TRBV12-3 or TRBV12-4 to TRBJ1-5, with 10 bases matching TRBD1. V was clipped by 6 bases and J by 2 bases; unmatched bases: 4. The CDR3 consists of 15 residues.

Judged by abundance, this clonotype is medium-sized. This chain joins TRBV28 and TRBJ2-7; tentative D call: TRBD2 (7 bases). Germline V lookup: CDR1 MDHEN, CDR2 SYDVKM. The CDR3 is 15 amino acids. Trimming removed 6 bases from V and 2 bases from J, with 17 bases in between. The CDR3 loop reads CASSPGGPLAYEQYF. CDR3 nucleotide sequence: TGTGCCAGCAGCCCGGGGGGCCCCTTGGCCTACGAGCAGTACTTC.

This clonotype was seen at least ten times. The CDR3 sequence: CATSSSSSGLAKNIQYF. CDR3 nucleotide sequence: TGTGCCACCAGCAGTTCAAGCTCAGGACTAGCCAAAAACATTCAGTACTTC. This rearrangement joins TRBV15 to TRBJ2-4; the D gene is possibly TRBD2 (5 bases). CDR3 size: 17 residues. V gave up 3 bases and J gave up 0 bases, with 15 bases separating them. Germline V gene sequence: CDR1 LNHNV, CDR2 YYDKDF (reference sequence). The whole variable domain, filled in from reference TRBV15 and TRBJ2-4, reads DAMVIQNPRYQVTQFGKPVTLSCSQTLNHNVMYWYQQKSSQAPKLLFHYYDKDFNNEADTPDNFQSRRPNTSFCFLDIRSPGLGDTAMYLCATSSSSSGLAKNIQYFGAGTRLSVL.

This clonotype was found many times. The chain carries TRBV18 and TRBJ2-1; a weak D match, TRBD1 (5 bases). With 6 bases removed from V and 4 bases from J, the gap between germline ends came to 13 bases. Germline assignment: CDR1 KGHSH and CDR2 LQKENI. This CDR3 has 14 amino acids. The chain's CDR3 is CASSFVTAYNEQFF. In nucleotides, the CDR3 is TGTGCCAGCTCTTTTGTGACAGCATACAATGAGCAGTTCTTC.

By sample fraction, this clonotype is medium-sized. In DNA, the CDR3 is TGTGCCATCAGTGATGTGGGAGCGAGGGAAGAGACCCAGTACTTC. Encoded protein: CAISDVGAREETQYF. The V call is TRBV10-3, the J call TRBJ2-5, with D perhaps matching TRBD2 (5 bases). This CDR3 is built from 15 residues. CDR1 ENHRY and CDR2 SYGVKD come from the germline V gene. V gave up 3 bases and J gave up 3 bases, with 14 bases separating them.

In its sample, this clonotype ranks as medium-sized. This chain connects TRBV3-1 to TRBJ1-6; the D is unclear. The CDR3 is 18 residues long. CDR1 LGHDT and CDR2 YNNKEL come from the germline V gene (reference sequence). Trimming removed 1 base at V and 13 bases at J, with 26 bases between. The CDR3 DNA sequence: TGTGCCAGCAGCCAAGTGGTAGGGCCGTTTGGTTTTATTAGGCCCCTCCACTTT. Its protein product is CASSQVVGPFGFIRPLHF.

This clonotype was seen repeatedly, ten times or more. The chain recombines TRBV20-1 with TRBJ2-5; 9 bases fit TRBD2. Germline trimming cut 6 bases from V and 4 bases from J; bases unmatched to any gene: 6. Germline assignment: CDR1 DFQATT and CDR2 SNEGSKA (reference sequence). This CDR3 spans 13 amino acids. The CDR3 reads CSATGTSRETQYF. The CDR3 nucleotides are TGCAGTGCAACCGGGACTAGCCGAGAGACCCAGTACTTC.

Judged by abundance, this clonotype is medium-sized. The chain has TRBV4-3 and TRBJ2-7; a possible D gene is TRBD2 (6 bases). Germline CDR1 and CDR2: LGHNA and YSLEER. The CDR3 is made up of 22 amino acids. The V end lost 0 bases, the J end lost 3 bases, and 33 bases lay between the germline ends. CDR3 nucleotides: TGCGCCAGCAGCCAAGAAATCCAGTACGAGATAGGAGGGCCCACTCGTTACTACGAGCAGTACTTC. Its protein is CASSQEIQYEIGGPTRYYEQYF.

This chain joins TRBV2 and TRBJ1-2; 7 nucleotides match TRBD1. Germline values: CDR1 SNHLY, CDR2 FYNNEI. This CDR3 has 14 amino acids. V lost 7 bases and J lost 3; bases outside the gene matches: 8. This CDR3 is CASNREGGYYGYTF. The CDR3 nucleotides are TGTGCCAGCAACCGAGAAGGGGGCTACTATGGCTACACCTTC.

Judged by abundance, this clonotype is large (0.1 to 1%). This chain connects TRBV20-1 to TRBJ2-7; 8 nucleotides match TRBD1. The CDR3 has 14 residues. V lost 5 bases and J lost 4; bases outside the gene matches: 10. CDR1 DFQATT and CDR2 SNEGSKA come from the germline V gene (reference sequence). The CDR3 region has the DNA TGCAGTGCTTTTCCGGGACAGGCCCCTTACGAGCAGTACTTC. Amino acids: CSAFPGQAPYEQYF.

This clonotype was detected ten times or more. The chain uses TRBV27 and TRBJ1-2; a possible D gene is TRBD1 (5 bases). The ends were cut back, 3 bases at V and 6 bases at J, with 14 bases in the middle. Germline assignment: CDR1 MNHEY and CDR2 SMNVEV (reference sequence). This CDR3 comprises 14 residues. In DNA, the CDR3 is TGTGCCAGCAGTTTTCTGGCAGGGCTTGATGGCTACACCTTC. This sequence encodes CASSFLAGLDGYTF.

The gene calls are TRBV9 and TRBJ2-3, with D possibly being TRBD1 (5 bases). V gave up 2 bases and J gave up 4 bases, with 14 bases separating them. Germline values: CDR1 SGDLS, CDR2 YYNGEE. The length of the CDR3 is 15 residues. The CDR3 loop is CASSVTQGRADTQYF. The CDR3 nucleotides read TGTGCCAGCAGCGTTACGCAGGGTAGGGCAGATACGCAGTATTTT.

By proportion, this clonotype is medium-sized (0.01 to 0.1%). The CDR3 DNA follows: TGTGCCAGCAGTTTGGGGGGAGGCTACACCTTC. Its protein is CASSLGGGYTF. The chain employs TRBV12-3 or TRBV12-4 and TRBJ1-2; a possible D gene is TRBD1 (5 bases). This CDR3 has 11 residues. Trimming removed 3 bases from V and 8 bases from J, with 7 bases in between.

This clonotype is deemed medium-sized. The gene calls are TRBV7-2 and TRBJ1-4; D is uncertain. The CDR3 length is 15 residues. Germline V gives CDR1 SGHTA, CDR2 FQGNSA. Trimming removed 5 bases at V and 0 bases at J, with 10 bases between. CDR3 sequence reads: CASSPQPATNEKLFF. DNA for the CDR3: TGTGCCAGCAGCCCCCAACCTGCAACTAATGAAAAACTGTTTTTT.

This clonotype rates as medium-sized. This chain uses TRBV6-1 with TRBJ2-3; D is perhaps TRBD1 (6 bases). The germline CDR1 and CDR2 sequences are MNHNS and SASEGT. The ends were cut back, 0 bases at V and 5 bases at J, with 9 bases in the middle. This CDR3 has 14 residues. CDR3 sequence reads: CASSEARGGDTQYF. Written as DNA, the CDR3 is TGTGCCAGCAGTGAAGCGCGAGGGGGAGATACGCAGTATTTT.

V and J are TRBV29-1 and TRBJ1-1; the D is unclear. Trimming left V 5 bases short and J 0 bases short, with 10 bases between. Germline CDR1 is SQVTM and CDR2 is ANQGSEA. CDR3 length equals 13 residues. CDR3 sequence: CSVRWSLNTEAFF. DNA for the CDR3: TGCAGCGTTCGGTGGTCACTGAACACTGAAGCTTTCTTT.